The sequence of this T cell receptor beta chain was determined in a study of blood T cells in healthy people across ages. With a J-beta primer mix and a sample-barcoded 5' primer, a second PCR ran roughly 6 to 12 cycles. TCRdb re-derived calls from the 5' RACE reads in MiXCR, one entry per CDR3 protein. Of 850,000 to 1,100,000 distinct CDR3 sequences in the sample, roughly two fifths were seen once. The sample, about 10 milliliters of peripheral blood, was drawn from each donor. There were at least 5.5 micrograms of total RNA extracted from every sample. Germline-derived CDR1 and CDR2 are MNHEY and SMNVEV (reference sequence). This CDR3 spans 13 amino acids. Trimming took off 4 bases at V and 7 bases at J, with 11 bases between the two ends.

This chain uses TRBV27 with TRBJ2-1; D call uncertain. The clonotype originates from a man between 18 and 35 years old in good health. The specimen was blood. CDR3 nucleotide sequence: TGTGCCAGCAGTTCCTCGACCATGAATGAGCAGTTCTTC. Protein product: CASSSSTMNEQFF.